The 29 T cell receptor beta chains below come from one sample, sequenced in a study of brain metastases from non-small cell lung cancer (dated by TCRdb to the late 2010s). Preparation of the library involved the immunoSEQ multiplex PCR assay. Here the immuneACCESS table is served through TCRdb, limited to in-frame sequences with V and J called. Missing clones are a known gap in these copies; in checked studies unresolved V genes cover under half, and the rest lacks a known reason. The sample table records 1,500 to 2,000 clones; more than 90% of these occur just once. The ten largest account for less than 7% of the sample. Sequenced input: tumor-adjacent normal tissue. The source of these receptors is a donor over 35 with non-small cell lung cancer.

This sequence joins TRBV9 and TRBJ1-6; possibly TRBD1 for D (5 bases). V was clipped by 4 bases and J by 9 bases, with 20 bases between them. CDR3 length equals 16 residues. Looked up from germline, CDR1 is SGDLS and CDR2 is YYNGEE. CDR3 residues: CASSTDGQGRGSPLHF. In nucleotides, the CDR3 is TGTGCCAGCAGCACAGACGGTCAGGGACGTGGTTCACCCCTCCACTTT.

The J gene is TRBJ2-2, the V gene TRBV7-2, with TRBD2 matching over 7 bases. The CDR3 has 18 amino acids. The V and J ends lost 1 base and 8 bases, in that order; junction bases with no gene match: 16. CDR1 and CDR2 from the germline V gene are SGHTA and FQGNSA. The CDR3 DNA reads as TGTGCCAGCAGCTTAGATTTGGGGCTGGGCGGGAGATCGGGGGAGCTGTTTTTT. It translates to CASSLDLGLGGRSGELFF. The full variable domain, in which reference TRBV7-2 and TRBJ2-2 provide the parts outside the CDR3, is GAGVSQSPSNKVTEKGKDVELRCDPISGHTALYWYRQSLGQGLEFLIYFQGNSAPDKSGLPSDRFSAERTGGSVSTLTIQRTQQEDSAVYLCASSLDLGLGGRSGELFFGEGSRLTVL.

This chain joins TRBV28 and TRBJ2-7; 12 bases align to TRBD1. The trim removed 5 bases at V and 4 bases at J, leaving 9 bases unmatched. This CDR3 spans 16 amino acids. Germline values: CDR1 MDHEN, CDR2 SYDVKM. The CDR3: CASSTTPGQGAYEQYF. The CDR3 DNA reads as TGTGCCAGCAGTACCACTCCGGGACAGGGGGCATACGAGCAGTACTTC.

A word on this clone: Other nucleotide sequences in the sample specify the same CDR3. V usage is TRBV12-5 and J usage is TRBJ1-1, with D uncertain. The V end was cut by 7 bases, the J end by 5 bases, with 11 bases between. Germline V gene data show CDR1 as LGHNT and CDR2 as FRNRAP. This CDR3 is 12 amino acids long. The CDR3 nucleotides read TGTGCTAGTGATACAGTGGGGACTGAAGCTTTCTTT. It encodes CASDTVGTEAFF.

CDR3 region: CSVESGAHEQYF. CDR3 in DNA: TGCAGCGTGGAGTCAGGGGCACACGAGCAGTACTTC. This chain links TRBV29-1 with TRBJ2-7; D is possibly TRBD1 (6 bases). Germline V gene sequence: CDR1 SQVTM, CDR2 ANQGSEA. The CDR3 has 12 amino acids. The V end lost 6 bases, the J end lost 5 bases, and 14 bases lay between the germline ends.

The CDR3 nucleotides are TGTGCCAGCAACGACTACTACTCCTACAATGAGCAGTTCTTC. Its translation is CASNDYYSYNEQFF. The chain employs TRBV27 and TRBJ2-1; tentative D call: TRBD2 (5 bases). There are 14 residues in the CDR3. V was trimmed by 7 bases and J by 0 bases, leaving 10 bases between them. Germline values: CDR1 MNHEY, CDR2 SMNVEV (reference sequence).

In nucleotides, the CDR3 is TGTGCCAGCATCCTAACTGGGGACACTGAAGCTTTCTTT. It codes for CASILTGDTEAFF. This sequence joins TRBV2 and TRBJ1-1; D gene uncertain. The CDR3 runs 13 residues. Germline V lookup: CDR1 SNHLY, CDR2 FYNNEI. V was pared by 7 bases and J by 3 bases, with 12 bases between.

This clone was observed a few times. The chain is built from TRBV6-2 or TRBV6-3 and TRBJ1-6; D possibly corresponds to TRBD1 (5 bases). Germline V gene sequence: CDR1 MNHEY, CDR2 SVGEGT. With 4 bases removed from V and 12 bases from J, the gap between germline ends came to 13 bases. CDR3 size: 13 residues. In nucleotides, the CDR3 is TGTGCCAGCAGTTGGGGCCGAGATAGACCCCTCCACTTT. It encodes CASSWGRDRPLHF.

This chain joins TRBV7-9 and TRBJ2-1; D possibly corresponds to TRBD2 (7 bases). Germline values: CDR1 SEHNR, CDR2 FQNEAQ (reference sequence). V gave up 8 bases and J gave up 5 bases, with 19 bases separating them. This CDR3 region has 15 residues. CDR3 nucleotides: TGTGCCAGCCCCGAGGGGGGAGGGCCGGACAATGAGCAGTTCTTC. Residues: CASPEGGGPDNEQFF.

CDR3 loop: CASSFSSPPVYSYNSPLHF. CDR3 DNA sequence: TGTGCCAGCAGTTTCTCTTCGCCCCCGGTCTACTCCTATAATTCACCCCTCCACTTT. The chain couples TRBV28 to TRBJ1-6; no firm D call. This CDR3 comprises 19 residues. Deletions cut 3 bases from V and 0 bases from J, with 18 bases between. Per the germline V gene, CDR1 is MDHEN and CDR2 is SYDVKM.

This clone was counted only a few times. This chain joins TRBV24-1 and TRBJ1-2; 8 nucleotides match TRBD1. Germline CDR1 and CDR2: KGHDR and SFDVKD. This CDR3 spans 14 amino acids. Trimming at V came to 5 bases and at J to 4 bases, leaving 5 bases not matched to a gene. CDR3 nucleotide sequence: TGTGCCACCAGTGGACAGGGGAAGAGCTATGGCTACACCTTC. Protein: CATSGQGKSYGYTF.

This sequence joins TRBV5-1 and TRBJ2-7, with 7 bases matching TRBD1. Germline CDR1 and CDR2: SGHRS and YFSETQ. The CDR3 is made up of 14 amino acids. The V segment lost 0 bases and the J segment 5 bases; nucleotides outside the gene matches: 5. In DNA, the CDR3 is TGCGCCAGCAGCTTGGGAATGACAGGGAACGAGCAGTACTTC. It yields the protein CASSLGMTGNEQYF.

The gene calls are TRBV29-1 and TRBJ1-1; D not resolved. CDR3 length: 13 amino acids. Germline V lookup: CDR1 SQVTM, CDR2 ANQGSEA. Trimming took 6 bases from V and 3 from J, leaving 14 bases between them. The CDR3 DNA follows: TGCAGCGTCCTAAGGGAAGCGGACACTGAAGCTTTCTTT. Translating it yields CSVLREADTEAFF.

The chain carries TRBV7-3 and TRBJ2-5; maybe TRBD1 (7 bases). The V end lost 6 bases, the J end lost 4 bases, and 18 bases lay between the germline ends. Looked up from germline, CDR1 is SGHTA and CDR2 is FQGTGA. The CDR3 is made up of 15 amino acids. The CDR3 nucleotides read TGTGCCAGCAGTTCTAGCGAGGGGGCTGGAGAGACCCAGTACTTC. It encodes CASSSSEGAGETQYF. Full variable domain (outside the CDR3, taken from reference TRBV7-3 and TRBJ2-5): GAGVSQTPSNKVTEKGKYVELRCDPISGHTALYWYRQSLGQGPEFLIYFQGTGAADDSGLPNDRFFAVRPEGSVSTLKIQRTERGDSAVYLCASSSSEGAGETQYFGPGTRLLVL.

This clone was detected once. The CDR3 region has the DNA TGCAGTGCTAGTCCCCATAAGAACACTGAAGCTTTCTTT. Residues: CSASPHKNTEAFF. V usage is TRBV20-1 and J usage is TRBJ1-1; D call uncertain. This CDR3 contains 13 residues. Germline-derived CDR1 and CDR2 are DFQATT and SNEGSKA (reference sequence). V lost 3 bases and J 1 base, leaving 9 bases between the germline ends.

The chain uses TRBV5-6 and TRBJ2-7; D gene unclear. The CDR3 length is 14 residues. Germline assignment: CDR1 SGHDT and CDR2 YYEEEE. V was clipped by 1 base and J by 4 bases, with 12 bases between them. The CDR3 region is CASSLRTRGYEQYF. CDR3 DNA sequence: TGTGCCAGCAGCTTGAGGACCCGAGGTTACGAGCAGTACTTC.

J is TRBJ2-7 and V is TRBV4-2, with a possible D match to TRBD1 (6 bases). The germline CDR1 and CDR2 sequences are LGHNA and YNFKEQ. The CDR3 length is 16 residues. V shed 4 bases and J shed 2 bases, with 18 bases lying between them. The DNA for the CDR3 is TGTGCCAGCAGCCTCAGAACAGGGTCCTCAACCTACGAGCAGTACTTC. Translation gives CASSLRTGSSTYEQYF.

The chain uses TRBV7-2 and TRBJ1-6; D might be TRBD1 (6 bases). Per the germline V gene, CDR1 is SGHTA and CDR2 is FQGNSA. The CDR3 contains 15 residues. With 7 bases removed from V and 11 bases from J, the gap between germline ends came to 21 bases. The CDR3 here is CASTSGGGASPPLHF. DNA of the CDR3: TGTGCCAGCACTTCCGGGGGGGGCGCAAGCCCACCCCTCCACTTT.

The sample holds one count of this clone. The chain is built from TRBV6-5 and TRBJ2-2; D is undetermined. There are 12 residues in the CDR3. Germline loops: CDR1 MNHEY, CDR2 SVGAGI. V was trimmed by 10 bases and J by 2 bases, leaving 8 bases between them. CDR3: CAIEANTGELFF. Written as DNA, the CDR3 is TGTGCCATCGAGGCCAACACCGGGGAGCTGTTTTTT.

The rearrangement links TRBV2 to TRBJ1-2, with a weak D call TRBD1 (5 bases). The CDR3 extends over 14 amino acids. With 5 bases removed from V and 6 bases from J, the gap between germline ends came to 16 bases. Per the germline V gene, CDR1 is SNHLY and CDR2 is FYNNEI. DNA of the CDR3: TGTGCCAGCAGTTTCAACCGGGACGGGAATGGCTACACCTTC. Amino acid sequence: CASSFNRDGNGYTF.

This chain links TRBV5-8 with TRBJ2-7; no reliable D call. The CDR3 spans 14 residues. Trimming took off 0 bases at V and 2 bases at J, with 9 bases between the two ends. Looked up from germline, CDR1 is SGHTS and CDR2 is YDEGEE. The CDR3 loop reads CASSLVLPPYEQYF. CDR3 sequence (DNA): TGTGCCAGCAGCTTGGTACTACCTCCCTACGAGCAGTACTTC.

The V and J genes are TRBV28 and TRBJ1-5, with TRBD1 identical over 7 bases. The CDR3 is 16 residues long. The germline CDR1 and CDR2 sequences are MDHEN and SYDVKM. V trimming: 6 bases; J trimming: 7 bases; junction bases outside the gene matches: 15. The CDR3 here is CASSPTGWTGLQPQHF. CDR3 nucleotides: TGTGCCAGCAGCCCAACGGGATGGACAGGCTTGCAGCCCCAGCATTTT.

V usage is TRBV9 and J usage is TRBJ2-2, with TRBD2 identical over 8 bases. Germline V gene data show CDR1 as SGDLS and CDR2 as YYNGEE. Trimming removed 6 bases from V and 1 base from J; junction bases left unmatched: 2. The length of the CDR3 is 14 residues. The CDR3, as DNA: TGTGCCAGCACCGCGGGGGGGAACACCGGGGAGCTGTTTTTT. This codes for CASTAGGNTGELFF.

The genes are TRBV5-1 and TRBJ1-1; D may be TRBD1 (6 bases). The CDR3 runs to 15 residues. The V and J ends lost 6 bases and 3 bases respectively, with 18 bases between them. Germline lookup yields CDR1 SGHRS and CDR2 YFSETQ. CDR3 in amino acids: CASKPPGQRDTEAFF. The CDR3 coding sequence is TGCGCCAGCAAACCCCCGGGACAAAGGGACACTGAAGCTTTCTTT.

This chain connects TRBV18 to TRBJ1-6; 7 nucleotides match TRBD1. Germline values: CDR1 KGHSH, CDR2 LQKENI. The CDR3 sequence is 15 residues long. V lost 1 base to trimming and J lost 10 bases; unmatched junction nucleotides: 7. CDR3 in amino acids: CASSPRTGDQSPLHF. DNA of the CDR3: TGTGCCAGCTCACCACGTACAGGGGACCAGTCACCCCTCCACTTT.

The V call is TRBV6-5, the J call TRBJ2-6; unclear D gene. This CDR3 spans 13 amino acids. Between the trimmed V and J ends, which lost 10 bases and 0 bases, there was a span of 7 bases. Germline values: CDR1 MNHEY, CDR2 SVGAGI. This CDR3 reads CATLRSGANVLTF. CDR3 coding DNA: TGTGCCACCCTACGCTCTGGGGCCAACGTCCTGACTTTC.

This chain's CDR3 is CSASGALERGVETQYF. The CDR3 DNA sequence: TGCAGTGCTAGTGGGGCCCTGGAGCGGGGGGTCGAGACCCAGTACTTC. The chain recombines TRBV20-1 with TRBJ2-5; 9 bases map to TRBD2. The CDR3 has 16 residues. V was pared by 3 bases and J by 5 bases, with 13 bases of the junction left unmatched. Germline V gene lookup returns CDR1 DFQATT and CDR2 SNEGSKA (reference sequence).

The rearrangement uses TRBV19 and TRBJ1-1, with D possibly matching TRBD1 (5 bases). V was cut by 5 bases and J by 4 bases, with 17 bases left in between. The germline V gene has CDR1 LNHDA and CDR2 SQIVND (reference sequence). This CDR3 is 15 amino acids long. The CDR3 nucleotides read TGTGCCAGTAGTCAACCCAAGGAGGGGACCACTGAAGCTTTCTTT. As protein: CASSQPKEGTTEAFF.

The chain joins TRBV29-1 to TRBJ1-2; TRBD1 might be the D (5 bases). This CDR3 is 14 amino acids long. Trimming pared 0 bases from V and 8 bases from J, leaving 16 bases between. Germline lookup yields CDR1 SQVTM and CDR2 ANQGSEA. The DNA of the CDR3 is TGCAGCGTTGAAGATCTGGTGGACAAGAGAGGCTACACCTTC. Protein: CSVEDLVDKRGYTF.